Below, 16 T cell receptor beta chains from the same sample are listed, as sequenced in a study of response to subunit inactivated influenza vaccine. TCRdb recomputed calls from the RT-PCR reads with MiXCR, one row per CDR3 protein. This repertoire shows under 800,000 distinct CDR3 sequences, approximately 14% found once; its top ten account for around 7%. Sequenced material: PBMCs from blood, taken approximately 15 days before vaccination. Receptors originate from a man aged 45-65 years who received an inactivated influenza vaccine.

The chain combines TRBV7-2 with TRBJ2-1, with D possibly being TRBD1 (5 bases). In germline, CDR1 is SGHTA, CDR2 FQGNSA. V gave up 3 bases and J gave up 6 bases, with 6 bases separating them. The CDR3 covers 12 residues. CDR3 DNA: TGTGCCAGCAGCTTCAGGGTCAATGAGCAGTTCTTC. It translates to CASSFRVNEQFF.

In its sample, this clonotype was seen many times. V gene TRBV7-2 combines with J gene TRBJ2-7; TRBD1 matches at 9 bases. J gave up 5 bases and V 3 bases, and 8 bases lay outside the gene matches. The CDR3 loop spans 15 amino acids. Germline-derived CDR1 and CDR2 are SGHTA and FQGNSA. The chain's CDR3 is CASSFSGTGINEQYF. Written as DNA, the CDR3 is TGTGCCAGCAGCTTTTCCGGGACAGGGATCAACGAGCAGTACTTC.

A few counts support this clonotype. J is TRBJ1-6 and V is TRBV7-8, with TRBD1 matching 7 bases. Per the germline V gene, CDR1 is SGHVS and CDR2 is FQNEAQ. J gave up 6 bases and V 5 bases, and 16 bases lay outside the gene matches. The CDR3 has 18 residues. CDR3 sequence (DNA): TGTGCCAGCAGCACGACGACAGGGTCTAGGGCGGCTAATTCACCCCTCCACTTT. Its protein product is CASSTTTGSRAANSPLHF.

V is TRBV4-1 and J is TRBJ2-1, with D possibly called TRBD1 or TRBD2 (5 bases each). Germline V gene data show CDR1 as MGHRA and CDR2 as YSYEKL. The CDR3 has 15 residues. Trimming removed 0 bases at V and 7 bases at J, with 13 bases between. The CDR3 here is CASSQDLGRTNEQFF. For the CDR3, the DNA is TGCGCCAGCAGCCAAGATCTGGGACGGACGAATGAGCAGTTCTTC.

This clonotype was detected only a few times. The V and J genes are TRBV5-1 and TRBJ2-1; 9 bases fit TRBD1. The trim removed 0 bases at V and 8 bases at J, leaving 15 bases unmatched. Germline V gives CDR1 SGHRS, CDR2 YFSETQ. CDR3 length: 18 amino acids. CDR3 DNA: TGCGCCAGCAGCTTGGGACCTACCGGGACAGGGATTGGAGATGAGCAGTTCTTC. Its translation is CASSLGPTGTGIGDEQFF.

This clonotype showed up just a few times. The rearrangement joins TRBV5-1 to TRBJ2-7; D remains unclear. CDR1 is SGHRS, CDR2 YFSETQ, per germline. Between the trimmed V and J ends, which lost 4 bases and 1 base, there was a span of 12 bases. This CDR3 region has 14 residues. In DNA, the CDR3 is TGCGCCAGCAGCGTCCAGTCGGAGTCCTACGAGCAGTACTTC. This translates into CASSVQSESYEQYF.

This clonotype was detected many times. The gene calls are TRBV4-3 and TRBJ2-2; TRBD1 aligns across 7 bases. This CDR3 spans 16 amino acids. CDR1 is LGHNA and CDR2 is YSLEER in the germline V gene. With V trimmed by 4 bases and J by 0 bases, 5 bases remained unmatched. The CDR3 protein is CASSPLGTANTGELFF. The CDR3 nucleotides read TGCGCCAGCAGCCCCCTGGGGACAGCGAACACCGGGGAGCTGTTTTTT.

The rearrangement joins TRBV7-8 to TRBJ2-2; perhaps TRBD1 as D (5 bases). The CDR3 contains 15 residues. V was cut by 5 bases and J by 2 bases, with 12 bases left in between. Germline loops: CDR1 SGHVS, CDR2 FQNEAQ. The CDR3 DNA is TGTGCCAGCAGCGGACAACGGGTTAACACCGGGGAGCTGTTTTTT. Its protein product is CASSGQRVNTGELFF.

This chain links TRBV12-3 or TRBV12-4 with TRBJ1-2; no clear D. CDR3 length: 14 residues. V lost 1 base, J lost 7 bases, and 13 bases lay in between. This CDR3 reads CASSLVGPPGGYTF. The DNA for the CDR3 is TGTGCCAGCAGTTTAGTTGGCCCCCCGGGTGGCTACACCTTC.

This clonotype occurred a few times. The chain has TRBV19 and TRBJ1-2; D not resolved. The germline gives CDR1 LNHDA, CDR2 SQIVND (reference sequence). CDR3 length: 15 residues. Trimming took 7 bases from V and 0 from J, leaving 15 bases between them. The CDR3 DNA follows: TGTGCCAGTATTCGCGGTGCGGAAGCTAACTATGGCTACACCTTC. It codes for CASIRGAEANYGYTF.

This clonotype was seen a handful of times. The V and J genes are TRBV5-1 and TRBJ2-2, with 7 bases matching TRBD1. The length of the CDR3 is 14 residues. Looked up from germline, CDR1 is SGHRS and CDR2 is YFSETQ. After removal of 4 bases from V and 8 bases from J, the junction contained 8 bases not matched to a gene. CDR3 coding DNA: TGCGCCAGCAGCCACAGAACAGGGGAGGGGGAGCTGTTTTTT. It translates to CASSHRTGEGELFF.

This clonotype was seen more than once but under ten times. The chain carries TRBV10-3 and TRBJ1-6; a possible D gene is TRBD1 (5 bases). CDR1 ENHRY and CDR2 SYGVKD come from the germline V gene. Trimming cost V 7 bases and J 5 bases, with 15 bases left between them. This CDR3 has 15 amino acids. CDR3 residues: CAITSSQGDNSPLHF. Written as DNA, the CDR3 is TGTGCCATCACTTCAAGCCAGGGCGATAATTCACCCCTCCACTTT.

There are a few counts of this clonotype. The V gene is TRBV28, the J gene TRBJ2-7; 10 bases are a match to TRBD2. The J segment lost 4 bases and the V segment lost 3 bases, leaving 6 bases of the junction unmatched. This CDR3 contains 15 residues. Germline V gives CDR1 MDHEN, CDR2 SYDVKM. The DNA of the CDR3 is TGTGCCAGCAGTTTTTTCCTAGCGGGAGATTACGAGCAGTACTTC. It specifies CASSFFLAGDYEQYF. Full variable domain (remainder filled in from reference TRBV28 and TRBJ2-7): DVKVTQSSRYLVKRTGEKVFLECVQDMDHENMFWYRQDPGLGLRLIYFSYDVKMKEKGDIPEGYSVSREKKERFSLILESASTNQTSMYLCASSFFLAGDYEQYFGPGTRLTVT.

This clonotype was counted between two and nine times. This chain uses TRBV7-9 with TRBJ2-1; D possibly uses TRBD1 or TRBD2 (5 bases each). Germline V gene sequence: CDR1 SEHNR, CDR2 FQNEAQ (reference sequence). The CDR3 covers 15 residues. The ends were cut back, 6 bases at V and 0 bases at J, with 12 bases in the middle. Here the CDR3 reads CASRTGTHSYNEQFF. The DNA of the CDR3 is TGTGCCAGCAGGACCGGGACGCACTCCTACAATGAGCAGTTCTTC.

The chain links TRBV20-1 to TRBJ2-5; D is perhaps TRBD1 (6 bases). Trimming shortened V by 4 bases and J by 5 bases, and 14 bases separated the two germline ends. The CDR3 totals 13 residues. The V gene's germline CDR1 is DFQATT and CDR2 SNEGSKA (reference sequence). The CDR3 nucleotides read TGCAGTGCTACGACCAGGGGTGGGGAGACCCAGTACTTC. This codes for CSATTRGGETQYF.

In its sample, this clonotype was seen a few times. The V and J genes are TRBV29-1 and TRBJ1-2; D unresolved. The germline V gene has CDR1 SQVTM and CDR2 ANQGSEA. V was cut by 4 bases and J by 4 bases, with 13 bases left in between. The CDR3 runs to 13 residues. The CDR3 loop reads CSVGAEGSYGYTF. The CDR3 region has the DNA TGCAGCGTTGGGGCTGAGGGTAGCTATGGCTACACCTTC.